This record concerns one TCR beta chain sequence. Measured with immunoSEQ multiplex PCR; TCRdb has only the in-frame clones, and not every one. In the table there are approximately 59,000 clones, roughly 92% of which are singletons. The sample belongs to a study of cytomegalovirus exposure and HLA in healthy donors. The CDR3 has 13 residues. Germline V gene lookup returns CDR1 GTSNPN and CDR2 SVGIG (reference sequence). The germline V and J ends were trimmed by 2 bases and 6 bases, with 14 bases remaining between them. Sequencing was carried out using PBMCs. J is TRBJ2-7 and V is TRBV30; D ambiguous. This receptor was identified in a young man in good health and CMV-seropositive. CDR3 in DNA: TGTGCCTGGAGTCCCTTTGGAGCCGCCGAGCAGTACTTC. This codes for CAWSPFGAAEQYF.